Shown below are 32 T cell receptor beta chains from a single sample sequenced in a study of T cell responses to AZD1222 COVID-19 vaccine. Repertoires were generated with immunoSEQ multiplex PCR, while TCRdb's copy carries only in-frame clones and drops some. The data contain about 110,000 clones, 87% of them seen just once; the ten biggest clones take up about 5%. The starting material was peripheral blood, obtained on day 0 of AZD1222 vaccination. These receptors came from an adult in good health.

CDR3 in amino acids: CASSLGNGNTIYF. The CDR3 DNA sequence: TGTGCCAGCAGCTTGGGGAACGGAAACACCATATATTTT. The rearrangement links TRBV11-3 to TRBJ1-3; D is unresolved. Germline loops: CDR1 SGHNT, CDR2 YENEEA. This CDR3 is built from 13 residues. V gave up 3 bases and J gave up 4 bases, with 7 bases separating them.

The rearrangement joins TRBV6-1 to TRBJ2-3, with 10 bases fitting TRBD2. The germline V gene has CDR1 MNHNS and CDR2 SASEGT. CDR3 size: 15 residues. V trimming: 2 bases; J trimming: 4 bases; junction bases outside the gene matches: 3. The CDR3 sequence is CASSEKAGGPDTQYF. DNA of the CDR3: TGTGCCAGCAGTGAAAAAGCGGGGGGGCCAGATACGCAGTATTTT.

The chain combines TRBV7-3 with TRBJ2-6, with a tentative D call TRBD2 (6 bases). V lost 5 bases and J 0 bases, leaving 14 bases between the germline ends. The CDR3 totals 17 residues. Per the germline V gene, CDR1 is SGHTA and CDR2 is FQGTGA. The DNA for the CDR3 is TGTGCCAGCAGCCCTGGGGGGTACAGCTCTGGGGCCAACGTCCTGACTTTC. It encodes CASSPGGYSSGANVLTF.

The V gene is TRBV27, the J gene TRBJ1-1; 8 bases fit TRBD1. V lost 2 bases to trimming and J lost 5 bases; unmatched junction nucleotides: 10. This CDR3 spans 16 amino acids. Germline assignment: CDR1 MNHEY and CDR2 SMNVEV (reference sequence). The CDR3 DNA is TGTGCCAGCAGTTTAACGGCCGGGACAGGAGGGACTGAAGCTTTCTTT. This gives the protein CASSLTAGTGGTEAFF.

The chain has TRBV6-2 or TRBV6-3 and TRBJ2-5; D not resolved. The ends were cut back, 6 bases at V and 4 bases at J, with 12 bases in the middle. This CDR3 contains 13 residues. CDR1 is MNHEY, CDR2 SVGEGT, per germline. CDR3 region: CASSWSERETQYF. Here the CDR3 DNA reads TGTGCCAGCAGCTGGAGCGAGAGAGAGACCCAGTACTTC.

This clone has only one observation. The chain combines TRBV28 with TRBJ2-3, with 7 bases that match TRBD2. The CDR3 covers 17 residues. Germline CDR1 reads MDHEN; CDR2 reads SYDVKM. V dropped 4 bases and J dropped 3; count of bases not matched to a gene: 13. This chain's CDR3 is CASSSPGRAGRTDTQYF. The CDR3 bases are TGTGCCAGCAGTTCCCCGGGGAGGGCAGGAAGAACAGATACGCAGTATTTT. The variable domain in full, with the rest retrieved from reference TRBV28 and TRBJ2-3, is DVKVTQSSRYLVKRTGEKVFLECVQDMDHENMFWYRQDPGLGLRLIYFSYDVKMKEKGDIPEGYSVSREKKERFSLILESASTNQTSMYLCASSSPGRAGRTDTQYFGPGTRLTVL.

The J gene is TRBJ2-7, the V gene TRBV5-1; 8 bases align to TRBD1. The V and J ends lost 4 bases and 6 bases, in that order; junction bases with no gene match: 6. The CDR3 loop spans 13 amino acids. In germline, CDR1 is SGHRS, CDR2 YFSETQ. The CDR3 nucleotides read TGCGCCAGCAGCGAGGCAGGGGGCACCGAGCAGTACTTC. Its protein product is CASSEAGGTEQYF.

This rearrangement joins TRBV12-3 or TRBV12-4 to TRBJ2-7; D gene uncertain. V was pared by 8 bases and J by 2 bases, with 13 bases between. This CDR3 comprises 13 residues. CDR3 region: CASAVEPTYEQYF. The CDR3 nucleotides read TGTGCCAGCGCAGTAGAACCTACCTACGAGCAGTACTTC.

V is TRBV2 and J is TRBJ1-2; D call uncertain. The V and J ends lost 8 bases and 1 base respectively, with 14 bases between them. The CDR3 sequence is 14 residues long. CDR1 and CDR2 from the germline V gene are SNHLY and FYNNEI. The CDR3 protein is CASLSDAGNYGYTF. The DNA for the CDR3 is TGTGCCAGCCTCTCGGACGCTGGTAACTATGGCTACACCTTC.

The chain employs TRBV6-1 and TRBJ1-1; 7 bases map to TRBD1. V dropped 3 bases and J dropped 8; count of bases not matched to a gene: 3. The CDR3 contains 12 residues. Germline lookup yields CDR1 MNHNS and CDR2 SASEGT. This CDR3 is CASSEQGGEAFF. The CDR3 DNA is TGTGCCAGCAGTGAGCAGGGGGGAGAAGCTTTCTTT.

The genes are TRBV7-9 and TRBJ1-1, with 9 bases matching TRBD1. There are 14 residues in the CDR3. Germline V gene lookup returns CDR1 SEHNR and CDR2 FQNEAQ (reference sequence). Trimming removed 1 base from V and 5 bases from J; junction bases left unmatched: 2. CDR3 sequence: CASSLGQGETEAFF. DNA of the CDR3: TGTGCCAGCAGCTTAGGACAGGGGGAAACTGAAGCTTTCTTT.

This clone was recorded only once. The chain combines TRBV18 with TRBJ1-1; D is uncertain. The germline V gene encodes CDR1 KGHSH and CDR2 LQKENI. CDR3 length: 12 residues. Trimming left V 1 base short and J 0 bases short, with 0 bases between. Here the CDR3 DNA reads TGTGCCAGCTCACCACTGAACACTGAAGCTTTCTTT. As protein: CASSPLNTEAFF.

V usage is TRBV7-9 and J usage is TRBJ2-4, with D perhaps TRBD1 (5 bases). This CDR3 has 13 amino acids. Deletions cut 5 bases from V and 11 bases from J, with 16 bases between. CDR1 SEHNR and CDR2 FQNEAQ come from the germline V gene (reference sequence). The CDR3 region is CASSPQGQGVQYF. The CDR3 region has the DNA TGTGCCAGCAGCCCCCAGGGCCAGGGCGTTCAGTACTTC.

This chain connects TRBV4-2 to TRBJ1-1, with D uncertain. The CDR3 extends over 15 amino acids. The V end was cut by 7 bases, the J end by 3 bases, with 18 bases between. Germline-derived CDR1 and CDR2 are LGHNA and YNFKEQ. The CDR3: CASTPSPGLDTEAFF. CDR3 bases: TGTGCCAGCACCCCGAGCCCAGGCCTGGACACTGAAGCTTTCTTT.

V and J are TRBV19 and TRBJ2-7; no clear D gene. The V gene's germline CDR1 is LNHDA and CDR2 SQIVND (reference sequence). V lost 6 bases and J 0 bases, leaving 9 bases between the germline ends. The CDR3 runs 13 residues. The CDR3 DNA reads as TGTGCCAGTAGACGCACAAGCTCCTACGAGCAGTACTTC. This encodes CASRRTSSYEQYF.

The V call is TRBV30, the J call TRBJ2-2; the D is unclear. Trimming shortened V by 0 bases and J by 0 bases, and 8 bases separated the two germline ends. CDR1 and CDR2 from the germline V gene are GTSNPN and SVGIG (reference sequence). The CDR3 runs to 15 residues. The CDR3 loop is CAWSVGVTNTGELFF. As DNA, the CDR3 is TGTGCCTGGAGTGTGGGTGTTACGAACACCGGGGAGCTGTTTTTT.

The chain uses TRBV6-1 and TRBJ1-5, with D possibly being TRBD1 (6 bases). The V end was cut by 4 bases, the J end by 3 bases, with 16 bases between. The CDR3 runs 16 residues. Germline V gene sequence: CDR1 MNHNS, CDR2 SASEGT. CDR3 sequence: CASSASWGRPNQPQHF. The CDR3 nucleotides read TGTGCCAGCAGTGCTTCCTGGGGGCGCCCCAATCAGCCCCAGCATTTT.

The V and J genes are TRBV10-3 and TRBJ2-2; TRBD1 is a possible D gene (6 bases). Germline CDR1 and CDR2: ENHRY and SYGVKD. The CDR3 runs 16 residues. The V end was cut by 2 bases, the J end by 2 bases, with 12 bases between. The CDR3 loop is CAISELRGRNTGELFF. The CDR3 DNA follows: TGTGCCATCAGTGAGCTCAGGGGACGTAACACCGGGGAGCTGTTTTTT.

The chain uses TRBV6-6 and TRBJ1-2, with D maybe TRBD1 (6 bases). Germline V gene lookup returns CDR1 MNHNY and CDR2 SVGAGI (reference sequence). The CDR3 consists of 12 residues. V gave up 6 bases and J gave up 7 bases, with 12 bases separating them. CDR3 in amino acids: CASSHREGGYTF. The CDR3 DNA reads as TGTGCCAGCAGCCACAGGGAAGGTGGCTACACCTTC.

This clone occurred a few times. The genes are TRBV7-2 and TRBJ1-5; D remains ambiguous. Trimming stripped 6 bases from V and 4 bases from J, with 10 bases between. CDR3 length: 13 residues. The V gene's germline CDR1 is SGHTA and CDR2 FQGNSA. CDR3 sequence: CASRLNTNQPQHF. CDR3 bases: TGTGCCAGCAGACTAAACACTAATCAGCCCCAGCATTTT.

The chain links TRBV5-4 to TRBJ1-5, with no clear D. The CDR3 is made up of 12 amino acids. With 4 bases removed from V and 3 bases from J, the gap between germline ends came to 5 bases. Germline V gives CDR1 SGHNT, CDR2 YYREEE (reference sequence). CDR3 bases: TGTGCCAGCAGCCGGGACAATCAGCCCCAGCATTTT. It specifies CASSRDNQPQHF.

V and J are TRBV5-8 and TRBJ2-7; 8 bases match TRBD1. V shed 0 bases, J shed 0 bases, and the junction held 8 bases outside the gene matches. The CDR3 runs to 17 residues. Per germline, CDR1 SGHTS and CDR2 YDEGEE. DNA of the CDR3: TGTGCCAGCAGCTTGGGGGGCGAGACAGGGGTCTCCTACGAGCAGTACTTC. Translation gives CASSLGGETGVSYEQYF.

This clone was counted ten times or more. The chain combines TRBV19 with TRBJ2-7; 7 positions match TRBD1. V shed 5 bases, J shed 0 bases, and the junction held 4 bases outside the gene matches. Germline values: CDR1 LNHDA, CDR2 SQIVND (reference sequence). This CDR3 is 14 amino acids long. The CDR3 sequence is CASSSGTASYEQYF. The CDR3 DNA is TGTGCCAGTAGTTCCGGGACAGCCTCCTACGAGCAGTACTTC.

V is TRBV2 and J is TRBJ2-5, with a possible D match to TRBD2 (7 bases). Trimming stripped 8 bases from V and 0 bases from J, with 19 bases between. Germline V gene lookup returns CDR1 SNHLY and CDR2 FYNNEI. CDR3 length: 16 amino acids. CDR3 sequence reads: CASGGGVADHQETQYF. DNA of the CDR3: TGTGCCAGCGGAGGGGGGGTGGCGGACCACCAAGAGACCCAGTACTTC.

The J gene is TRBJ1-1, the V gene TRBV12-3 or TRBV12-4; D may be TRBD1 (5 bases). V lost 6 bases and J lost 1, with 9 bases in between. The CDR3 contains 13 residues. CDR3 in DNA: TGTGCCAGCAGCCTCACAGGGAACACTGAAGCTTTCTTT. Its translation is CASSLTGNTEAFF.

The chain uses TRBV7-3 and TRBJ2-5, with 13 nucleotides matching TRBD2. In germline, CDR1 is SGHTA, CDR2 FQGTGA. This CDR3 has 15 residues. The V gene end was trimmed by 5 bases and the J gene end by 7 bases; junction bases not matched to a gene: 7. The CDR3 spells CASSATSGGAVTQYF. CDR3 sequence (DNA): TGTGCCAGCAGCGCTACTAGCGGGGGGGCGGTGACCCAGTACTTC. The full variable domain, in which reference TRBV7-3 and TRBJ2-5 provide the parts outside the CDR3, is GAGVSQTPSNKVTEKGKYVELRCDPISGHTALYWYRQSLGQGPEFLIYFQGTGAADDSGLPNDRFFAVRPEGSVSTLKIQRTERGDSAVYLCASSATSGGAVTQYFGPGTRLLVL.

The V and J genes are TRBV24-1 and TRBJ1-4, with 8 bases aligning to TRBD1. Germline V lookup: CDR1 KGHDR, CDR2 SFDVKD. The CDR3 is made up of 15 amino acids. V shed 3 bases, J shed 4 bases, and the junction held 3 bases outside the gene matches. CDR3 nucleotides: TGTGCCACCAGTGATGGACAGGGAGGTAATGAAAAACTGTTTTTT. As protein: CATSDGQGGNEKLFF.

This clone turned up a few times. The chain recombines TRBV7-2 with TRBJ1-1, with a possible D match to TRBD1 (6 bases). Deletions cut 3 bases from V and 1 base from J, with 12 bases between. Germline V gene lookup returns CDR1 SGHTA and CDR2 FQGNSA. The CDR3 has 15 residues. The DNA of the CDR3 is TGTGCCAGCAGCTTGGGCAGGGGAGGGAACACTGAAGCTTTCTTT. Amino acid sequence: CASSLGRGGNTEAFF.

This clone was counted once. This chain links TRBV20-1 with TRBJ1-6; no reliable D call. V lost 7 bases and J lost 10, with 8 bases in between. This CDR3 has 10 amino acids. The V gene's germline CDR1 is DFQATT and CDR2 SNEGSKA (reference sequence). The CDR3 loop reads CSVDKSPLHF. CDR3 DNA: TGCAGTGTAGACAAATCACCCCTCCACTTT.

The CDR3 region has the DNA TGTGCCAGCAGTTTCCGCGGACAGGTTAATTCACCCCTCCACTTT. Its translation is CASSFRGQVNSPLHF. The chain is built from TRBV27 and TRBJ1-6, with TRBD1 identical over 7 bases. The V gene's germline CDR1 is MNHEY and CDR2 SMNVEV (reference sequence). V lost 3 bases, J lost 6 bases, and 5 bases stayed unmatched. The CDR3 length is 15 residues.

The J gene is TRBJ2-7, the V gene TRBV11-2; no definite D call. Per germline, CDR1 SGHAT and CDR2 FQNNGV. The CDR3 contains 15 residues. V lost 7 bases and J lost 0, with 16 bases in between. The CDR3 DNA follows: TGTGCCAGCACCAACTGGAAGGCGAGCTCCTACGAGCAGTACTTC. Amino acid sequence: CASTNWKASSYEQYF.

The CDR3 region has the DNA TGTGCCAGCAGGGCCCTTAGGGATGCTAGCACAGATACGCAGTATTTT. Its translation is CASRALRDASTDTQYF. This chain connects TRBV5-4 to TRBJ2-3; D unclear. V was pared by 5 bases and J by 0 bases, with 16 bases between. Germline V gene sequence: CDR1 SGHNT, CDR2 YYREEE (reference sequence). This CDR3 has 16 amino acids.